This T cell receptor (beta chain) was sequenced during a study of tumor-infiltrating lymphocytes in primary liver carcinoma. About the study: Stage T1-T3 N0M0 and a size of roughly 4 to 10 cm characterized the tumors. Sample yields of productive TCRbeta reads, ranging from roughly 3.65 to 7.5 million, were similar across tissue types.

TCR beta cDNA was prepared out of roughly 0.5 ug total RNA by means of a constant-region primer. Libraries for TCR beta were built through three nested multiplex PCR rounds, which together made up a slightly modified ARM-PCR procedure. A C-beta reverse primer and TRBV1-TRBV30 forward primers served in each of the first two PCR rounds, at approximately 10 cycles apiece. TCRdb independently ran MiXCR on the multiplex PCR reads; one entry per CDR3 protein. The sample has roughly 200,000 distinct CDR3 sequences; about 85% are singletons. There are 12 residues in the CDR3. Germline values: CDR1 SGHNT, CDR2 YYREEE (reference sequence). About this clonotype: A much larger clonotype is one base distant, so this may be a read error.

Each 20-30 mg portion of unsorted bulk tissue served as the source for co-extraction of RNA and DNA. Surgical resection treated primary liver carcinoma in the patients. Input material: tumor tissue from primary liver carcinoma. The sequence was obtained from a man in his forties with primary liver carcinoma and hepatitis B virus infection. The J gene is TRBJ2-4, the V gene TRBV5-4, with 7 positions matching TRBD2. CDR3 protein: CVSGTAKNIQYF. CDR3 sequence (DNA): TGTGTCAGCGGGACAGCCAAAAACATTCAGTACTTC.